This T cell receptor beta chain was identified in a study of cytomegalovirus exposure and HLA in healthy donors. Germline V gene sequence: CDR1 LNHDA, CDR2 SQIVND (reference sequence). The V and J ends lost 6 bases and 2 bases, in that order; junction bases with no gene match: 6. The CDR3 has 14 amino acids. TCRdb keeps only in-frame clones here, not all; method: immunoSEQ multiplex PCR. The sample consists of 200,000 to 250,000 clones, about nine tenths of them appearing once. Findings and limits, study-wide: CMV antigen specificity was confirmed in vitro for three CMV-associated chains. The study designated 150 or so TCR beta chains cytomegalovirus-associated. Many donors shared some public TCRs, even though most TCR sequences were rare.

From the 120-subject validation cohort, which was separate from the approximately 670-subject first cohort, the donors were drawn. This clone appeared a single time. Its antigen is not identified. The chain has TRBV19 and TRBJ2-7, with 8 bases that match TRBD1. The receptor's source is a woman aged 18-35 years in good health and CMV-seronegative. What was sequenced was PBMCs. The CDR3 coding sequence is TGTGCCAGTAGAAGGACAGGGTACGCCTACGAGCAGTACTTC. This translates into CASRRTGYAYEQYF.